This T cell receptor (beta chain) was captured by sequencing in a study of neurological immune-mediated disorders. This clonotype has a count of ten or more. What it binds is not known. Losses at the gene ends were 1 base for V and 7 bases for J; bases not matched to a gene: 4. The length of the CDR3 is 15 residues. CDR1 and CDR2 from the germline V gene are SGHTA and FQGNSA. Libraries used 2 million unsorted PBMCs kept frozen in RNAlater. TCRdb reanalysed the 5' RACE reads using MiXCR and keeps one entry per CDR3 protein. The data show under 45,000 distinct CDR3 sequences, roughly 2.5% seen once. Study findings and constraints: The greatest TCR clonal expansion appeared in HTLV-1-associated myelopathy and the smallest, falling below healthy controls, in multiple sclerosis. Association of the multiple sclerosis repertoire cluster with clinical or MRI features was not observed for any feature. The repertoires of 18 of 34 multiple sclerosis patients fell into one related-CDR3 cluster (a possible signature) under phylogenetic grouping.

The V call is TRBV7-2, the J call TRBJ1-6, with 7 bases lining up with TRBD1. This sequence was found in a man between 50 and 59 years old with multiple sclerosis. The specimen was PBMCs. CDR3 sequence reads: CASSLGGGLNSPLHF. The CDR3 region has the DNA TGTGCCAGCAGCTTAGGAGGGGGCCTGAATTCACCCCTCCACTTT.